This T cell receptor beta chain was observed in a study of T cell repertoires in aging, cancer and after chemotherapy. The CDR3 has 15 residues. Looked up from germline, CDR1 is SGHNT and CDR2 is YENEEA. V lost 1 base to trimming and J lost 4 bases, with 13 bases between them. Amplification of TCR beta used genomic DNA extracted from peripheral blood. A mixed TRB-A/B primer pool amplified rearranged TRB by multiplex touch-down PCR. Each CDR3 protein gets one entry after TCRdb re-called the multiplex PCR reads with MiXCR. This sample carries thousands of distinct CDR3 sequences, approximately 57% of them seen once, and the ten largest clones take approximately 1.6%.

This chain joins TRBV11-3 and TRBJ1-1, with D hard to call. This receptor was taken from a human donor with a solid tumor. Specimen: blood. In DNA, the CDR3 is TGTGCCAGCAGCTTAGCGCGTCTGGGGTTCACTGAAGCTTTCTTT. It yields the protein CASSLARLGFTEAFF.